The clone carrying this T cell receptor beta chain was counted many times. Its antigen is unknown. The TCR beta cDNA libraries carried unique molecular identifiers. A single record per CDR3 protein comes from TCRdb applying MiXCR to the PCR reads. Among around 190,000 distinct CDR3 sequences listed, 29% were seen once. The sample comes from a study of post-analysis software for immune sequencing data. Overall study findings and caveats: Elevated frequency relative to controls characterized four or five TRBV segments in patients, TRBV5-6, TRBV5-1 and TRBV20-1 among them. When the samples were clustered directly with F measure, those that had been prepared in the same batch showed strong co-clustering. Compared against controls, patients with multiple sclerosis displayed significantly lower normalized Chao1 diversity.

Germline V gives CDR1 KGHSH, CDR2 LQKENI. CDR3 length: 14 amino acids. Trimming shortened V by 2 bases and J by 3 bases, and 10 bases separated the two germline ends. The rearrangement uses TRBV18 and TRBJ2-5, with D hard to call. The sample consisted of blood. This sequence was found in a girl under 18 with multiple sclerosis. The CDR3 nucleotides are TGTGCCAGCTCACCATGGCGCTACGAAGAGACCCAGTACTTC. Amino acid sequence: CASSPWRYEETQYF.